What follows describes a single T cell receptor beta chain. This sample is part of a study of CD4 T cells in relation to SARS-CoV-2 and coronaviruses. Turning to the study itself: The restricting HLA molecule for shared crossreactive spike epitopes was mapped.

Before the COVID-19 pandemic, during about 2011-2019, CD4+ T cells were taken from unexposed donors. Sequencing was performed with immunoSEQ multiplex PCR; in TCRdb, only in-frame clones are kept and a portion is missing. The table shows 60,000 or so clones, with about 94% occurring only once. This CDR3 has 15 residues. Germline CDR1 is SGHTA and CDR2 is FQGTGA. V was clipped by 5 bases and J by 7 bases; unmatched bases: 8. This chain links TRBV7-3 with TRBJ2-1; 10 positions match TRBD1. This receptor was obtained from a human donor in good health. The specimen sequenced was naive CD4+ T cells from PBMCs. Subset reported: naive CD4+ T cells isolated by negative enrichment. The CDR3 sequence: CASSARQGAGNEQFF. DNA of the CDR3: TGTGCCAGCAGCGCTCGACAGGGGGCTGGTAATGAGCAGTTCTTC.